This entry features one T cell receptor (beta chain) sequence. As yet, its antigen is unknown. The sample originates from a study of blood T cells in healthy people across ages. The authors ran a second PCR of roughly 6 to 12 cycles using a sample-barcoded 5' primer and a J-beta primer mix. TCRdb itself ran the 5' RACE reads through MiXCR, one entry per CDR3 protein. The sample consists of about 1.8 million distinct CDR3 sequences, about 49% of them appearing once. Study observations and caveats: Comparison with aged donors showed that long-lived donors had more naive CD4+ cells and higher diversity. The authors considered diversity estimates from one million T cells to be underestimates.

The ends lost 5 bases at V and 2 bases at J; junction bases unmatched: 17. The germline V gene encodes CDR1 KGHDR and CDR2 SFDVKD. CDR3 length: 20 amino acids. The TCR originated in a woman in her 40s in good health. The chain recombines TRBV24-1 with TRBJ2-5, with TRBD2 matching 12 bases. The sample comprised blood. CDR3 region: CATSAITTSGGLSTQETQYF. The CDR3 DNA follows: TGTGCCACCAGTGCCATCACGACTAGCGGGGGCCTCTCGACTCAAGAGACCCAGTACTTC.